The present TCR beta chain was sequenced within a study of CD8 T cells in Susac syndrome. Random hexamers were used to reverse transcribe roughly 0.5 to 1 ug of RNA. Amplification of TCR beta CDR3 spanned 54 Vbeta and 13 Jbeta via immunoSEQ multiplex PCR. MiXCR, applied by TCRdb to the immunoSEQ multiplex PCR reads, yields one record per CDR3 protein. Of tens of thousands of distinct CDR3 sequences detected, roughly 93% appear once; the ten largest clones hold roughly 0.16%. Purification of the CD8+ and CD4+ T cells relied on negative isolation, and TEMRA cells underwent FACS enrichment. Broader study findings: The number of individuals included in the study's TCR sequencing and HLA analysis was acknowledged as relatively small.

Per the germline V gene, CDR1 is LGHDT and CDR2 is YNNKEL (reference sequence). Trimming took off 3 bases at V and 0 bases at J, with 9 bases between the two ends. The CDR3 loop spans 15 amino acids. There are a few counts of this clonotype. Its matching antigen is unknown. The sequence was obtained from a human donor with Susac syndrome. The specimen sequenced was CD4+ T cells from PBMCs. V usage is TRBV3-1 and J usage is TRBJ1-5; no reliable D call. CDR3 sequence (DNA): TGTGCCAGCAGCCACGGGAGGGTTAGCAATCAGCCCCAGCATTTT. Translation gives CASSHGRVSNQPQHF.